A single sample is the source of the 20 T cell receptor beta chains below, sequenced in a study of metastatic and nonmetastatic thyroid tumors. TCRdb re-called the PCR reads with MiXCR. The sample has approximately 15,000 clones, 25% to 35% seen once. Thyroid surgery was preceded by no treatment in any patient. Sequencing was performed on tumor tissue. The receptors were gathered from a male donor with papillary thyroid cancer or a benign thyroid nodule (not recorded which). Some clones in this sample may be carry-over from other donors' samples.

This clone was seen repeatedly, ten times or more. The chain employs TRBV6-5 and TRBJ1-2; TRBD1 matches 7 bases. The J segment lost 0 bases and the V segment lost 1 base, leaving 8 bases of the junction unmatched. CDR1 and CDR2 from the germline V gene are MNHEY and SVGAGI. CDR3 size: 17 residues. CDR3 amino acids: CASSYYGQGEANYGYTF. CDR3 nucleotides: TGTGCCAGCAGTTACTACGGCCAGGGGGAAGCTAACTATGGCTACACCTTC.

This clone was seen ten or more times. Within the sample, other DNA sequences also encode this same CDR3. CDR3 coding DNA: TGCAGTGCTAGAAACCCCCATGCGGGAACAGGGTTTAGCAATCAGCCCCAGCATTTT. It specifies CSARNPHAGTGFSNQPQHF. The gene calls are TRBV20-1 and TRBJ1-5; D perhaps matches TRBD1 (6 bases). Between the trimmed V and J ends, which lost 2 bases and 0 bases, there was a span of 23 bases. CDR3 length: 19 residues. Germline V gene lookup returns CDR1 DFQATT and CDR2 SNEGSKA (reference sequence).

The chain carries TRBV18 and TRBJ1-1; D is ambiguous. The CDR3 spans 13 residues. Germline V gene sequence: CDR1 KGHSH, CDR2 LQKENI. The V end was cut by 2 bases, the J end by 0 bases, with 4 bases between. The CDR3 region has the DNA TGTGCCAGCTCACCATCAATGAACACTGAAGCTTTCTTT. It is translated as CASSPSMNTEAFF.

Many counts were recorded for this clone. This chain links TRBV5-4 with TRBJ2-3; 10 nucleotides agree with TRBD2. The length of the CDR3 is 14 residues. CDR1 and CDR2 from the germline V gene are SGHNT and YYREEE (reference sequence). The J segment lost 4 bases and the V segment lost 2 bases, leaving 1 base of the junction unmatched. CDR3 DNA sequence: TGTGCCAGCAGCTTAGCGGGGGGGCCAGATACGCAGTATTTT. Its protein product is CASSLAGGPDTQYF. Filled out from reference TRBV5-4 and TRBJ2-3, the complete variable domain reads ETGVTQSPTHLIKTRGQQVTLRCSSQSGHNTVSWYQQALGQGPQFIFQYYREEENGRGNFPPRFSGLQFPNYSSELNVNALELDDSALYLCASSLAGGPDTQYFGPGTRLTVL.

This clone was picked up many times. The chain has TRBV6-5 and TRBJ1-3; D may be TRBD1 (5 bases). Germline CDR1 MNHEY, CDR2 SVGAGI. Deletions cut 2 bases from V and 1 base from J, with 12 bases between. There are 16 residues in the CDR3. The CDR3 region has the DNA TGTGCCAGCAGTTACGGGGGTGTAAGATCTGGAAACACCATATATTTT. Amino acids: CASSYGGVRSGNTIYF.

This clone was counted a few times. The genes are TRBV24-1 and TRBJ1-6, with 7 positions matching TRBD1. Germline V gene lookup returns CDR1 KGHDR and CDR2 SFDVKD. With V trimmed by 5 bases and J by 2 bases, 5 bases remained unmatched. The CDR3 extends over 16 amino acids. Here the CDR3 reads CATSVQQGTYNSPLHF. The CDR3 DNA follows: TGTGCCACCAGTGTTCAACAGGGGACCTATAATTCACCCCTCCACTTT.

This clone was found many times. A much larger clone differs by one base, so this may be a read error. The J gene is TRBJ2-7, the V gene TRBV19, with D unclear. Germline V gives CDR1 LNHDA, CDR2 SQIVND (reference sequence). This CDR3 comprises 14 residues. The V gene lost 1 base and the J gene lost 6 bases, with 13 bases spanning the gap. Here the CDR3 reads CASSIVGCYSEQYF. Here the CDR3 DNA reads TGTGCCAGTAGTATAGTGGGGTGCTACTCCGAGCAGTACTTC.

The CDR3 loop reads CSARSHPPRGNQPQHF. The DNA of the CDR3 is TGCAGTGCTAGGTCTCATCCACCTCGAGGCAATCAGCCCCAGCATTTT. The chain employs TRBV20-1 and TRBJ1-5; D not resolved. Trimming cost V 3 bases and J 2 bases, with 17 bases left between them. The CDR3 is 16 residues long. In germline, CDR1 is DFQATT, CDR2 SNEGSKA (reference sequence).

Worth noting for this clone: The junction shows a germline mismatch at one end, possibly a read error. The CDR3 spells CASSLMPLTGVAGERFF. The DNA for the CDR3 is TGCGCCAGCAGCCTTATGCCCCTCACAGGGGTCGCCGGGGAGCGGTTTTTT. The genes are TRBV5-1 and TRBJ2-2; 7 nucleotides align to TRBD1. Germline V lookup: CDR1 SGHRS, CDR2 YFSETQ. The CDR3 covers 17 residues.

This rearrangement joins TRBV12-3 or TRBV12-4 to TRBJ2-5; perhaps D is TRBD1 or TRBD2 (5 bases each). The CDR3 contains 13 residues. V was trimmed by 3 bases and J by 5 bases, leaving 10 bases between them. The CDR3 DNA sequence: TGTGCCAGCAGTTTTGGGGGAAGGGAGACCCAGTACTTC. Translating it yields CASSFGGRETQYF.

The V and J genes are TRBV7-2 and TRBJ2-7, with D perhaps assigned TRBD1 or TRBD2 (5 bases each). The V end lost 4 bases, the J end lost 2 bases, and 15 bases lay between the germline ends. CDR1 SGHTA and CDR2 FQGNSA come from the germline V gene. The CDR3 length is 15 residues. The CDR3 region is CASSSSVGTAYEQYF. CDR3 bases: TGTGCCAGCAGCTCCTCAGTCGGGACGGCCTACGAGCAGTACTTC.

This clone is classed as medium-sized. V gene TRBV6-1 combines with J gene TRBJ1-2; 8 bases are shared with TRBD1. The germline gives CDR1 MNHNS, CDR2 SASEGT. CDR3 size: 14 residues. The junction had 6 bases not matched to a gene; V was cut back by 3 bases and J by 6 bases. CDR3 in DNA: TGTGCCAGCAGTGAGAACAGGGGGGGAGATGGCTACACCTTC. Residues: CASSENRGGDGYTF.

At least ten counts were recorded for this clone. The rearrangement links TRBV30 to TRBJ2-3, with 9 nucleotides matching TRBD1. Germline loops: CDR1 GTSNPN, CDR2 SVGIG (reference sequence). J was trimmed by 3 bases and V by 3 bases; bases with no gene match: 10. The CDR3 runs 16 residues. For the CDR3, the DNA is TGTGCCTGGAGCCTTGTTCCGGGACAGGGAACAGATACGCAGTATTTT. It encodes CAWSLVPGQGTDTQYF.

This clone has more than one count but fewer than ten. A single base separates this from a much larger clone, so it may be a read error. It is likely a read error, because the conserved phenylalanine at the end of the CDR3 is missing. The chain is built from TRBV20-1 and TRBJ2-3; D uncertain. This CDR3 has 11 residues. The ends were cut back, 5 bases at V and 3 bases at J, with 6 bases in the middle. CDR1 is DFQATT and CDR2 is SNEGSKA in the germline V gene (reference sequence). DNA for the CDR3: TGCAGTGCTCGATTAACAGATACGCAGTATCTT. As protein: CSARLTDTQYL.

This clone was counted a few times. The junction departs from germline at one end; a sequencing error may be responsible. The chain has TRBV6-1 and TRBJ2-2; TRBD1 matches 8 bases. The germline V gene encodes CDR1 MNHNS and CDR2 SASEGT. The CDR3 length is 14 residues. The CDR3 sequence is CASRWDRLTVELFF. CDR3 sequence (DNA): TGTGCCAGCAGGTGGGACAGGTTGACCGTGGAGCTGTTTTTT.

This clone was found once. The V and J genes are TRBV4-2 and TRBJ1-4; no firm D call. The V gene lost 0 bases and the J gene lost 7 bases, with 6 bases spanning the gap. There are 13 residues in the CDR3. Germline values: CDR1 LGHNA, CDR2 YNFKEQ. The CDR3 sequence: CASSQDRTEKLFF. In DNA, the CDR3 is TGTGCCAGCAGCCAAGATCGGACTGAAAAACTGTTTTTT.

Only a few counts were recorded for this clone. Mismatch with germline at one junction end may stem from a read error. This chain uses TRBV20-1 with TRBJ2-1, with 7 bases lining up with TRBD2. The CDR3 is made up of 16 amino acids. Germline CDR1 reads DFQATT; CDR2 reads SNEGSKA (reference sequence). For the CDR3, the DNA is TGCAGTGCTCCTCCTCTGGCCGGGAGGACCTACAATGGGCAGTTCTTC. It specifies CSAPPLAGRTYNGQFF.

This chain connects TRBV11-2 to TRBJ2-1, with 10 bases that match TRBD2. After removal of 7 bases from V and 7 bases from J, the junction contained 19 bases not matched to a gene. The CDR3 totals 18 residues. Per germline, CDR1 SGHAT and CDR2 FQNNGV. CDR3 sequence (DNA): TGTGCCAGCATCCAATTTAAGGCCCGGACTAGCGGCACGAATGAGCAGTTCTTC. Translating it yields CASIQFKARTSGTNEQFF. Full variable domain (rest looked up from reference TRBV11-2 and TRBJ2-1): EAGVAQSPRYKIIEKRQSVAFWCNPISGHATLYWYQQILGQGPKLLIQFQNNGVVDDSQLPKDRFSAERLKGVDSTLKIQPAKLEDSAVYLCASIQFKARTSGTNEQFFGPGTRLTVL.

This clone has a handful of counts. The chain's CDR3 is CAISPGGDEQYF. Here the CDR3 DNA reads TGTGCCATCTCTCCAGGGGGCGACGAGCAGTACTTC. The chain carries TRBV10-3 and TRBJ2-7; TRBD1 agrees at 8 bases. The CDR3 has 12 residues. V lost 8 bases, J lost 5 bases, and 5 bases stayed unmatched. Per germline, CDR1 ENHRY and CDR2 SYGVKD.

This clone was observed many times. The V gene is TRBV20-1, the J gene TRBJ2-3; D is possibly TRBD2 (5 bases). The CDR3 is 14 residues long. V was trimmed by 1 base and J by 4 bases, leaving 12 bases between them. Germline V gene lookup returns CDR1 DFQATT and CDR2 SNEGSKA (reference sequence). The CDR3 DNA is TGCAGTGCTAGAGTACTAGATTTGCCAGATACGCAGTATTTT. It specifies CSARVLDLPDTQYF.